Included here is one T cell receptor beta chain sequence, with context. Its antigen is undetermined. The record originates from a study of CD8 T cells in ankylosing spondylitis. Trimming took 6 bases from V and 2 from J; bases not matched to a gene: 2. Germline-derived CDR1 and CDR2 are DFQATT and SNEGSKA (reference sequence). The CDR3 consists of 14 residues. TCRdb re-analysed the 5' RACE reads in MiXCR, keeping a single row per CDR3 protein. This table has some 250,000 distinct CDR3 sequences, roughly 25% appearing once. Study conclusions and caveats: Disease-associated clonotypes exhibited CD8+ identity and were relatively infrequent in peripheral blood. About 8 highly homologous variants made up a TCR beta motif, and this motif appeared characteristic of ankylosing spondylitis blood. Clones tied to disease were said to be significantly enriched in matched ankylosing spondylitis synovial fluid.

The specimen sequenced was blood, either unsorted or a sorted T cell fraction (not recorded which). The V call is TRBV20-1, the J call TRBJ2-3; TRBD2 matches 13 bases. The TCR was taken from a male donor with ankylosing spondylitis or in good health (not recorded which). In DNA form, the CDR3 reads TGCAGTGCGACTAGCGGGGGGCCCACAGATACGCAGTATTTT. Its protein is CSATSGGPTDTQYF.